Given below is one T cell receptor (beta chain) in context. MiXCR, applied by TCRdb to the multiplex PCR reads, yields one record per CDR3 protein. The top ten hold about a fifth of the sample, which has approximately 15,000 distinct CDR3 sequences, about two thirds seen once. The CDR3 has 17 residues. J gave up 10 bases and V 6 bases, and 17 bases lay outside the gene matches. Germline assignment: CDR1 SGHNT and CDR2 YENEEA. The data derive from a study of breast tumors, draining lymph nodes, adjacent tissues. Sample: tumor-adjacent breast tissue. The sequence derives from a female donor with breast cancer. Some clones in this sample may be carry-over from other donors' samples. This chain uses TRBV11-3 with TRBJ1-6, with 8 bases lining up with TRBD1. DNA of the CDR3: TGTGCCAGCAGGTTGGGGGGTTCGGACAGGGTTTTGTCACCCCTCCACTTT. This encodes CASRLGGSDRVLSPLHF.